Below are 7 T cell receptor beta chains sequenced from a single sample in a study of cytomegalovirus exposure and HLA in healthy donors. The PCR was carried out with 60 Vbeta primers and 13 Jbeta primers. Clones were sequenced by immunoSEQ multiplex PCR, and TCRdb holds only the in-frame ones, with some missing. The repertoire holds approximately 130,000 clones, around 75% seen once, with roughly 3.1% in the top ten. The sequenced material came from PBMCs. The receptors shown here come from a man aged 30-40 years in good health and CMV-seronegative.

Regarding this clone: This sample includes further DNA sequences coding for the same CDR3. V is TRBV18 and J is TRBJ2-3; 11 bases are shared with TRBD2. The CDR3 spans 15 residues. Trimming removed 3 bases from V and 3 bases from J; junction bases left unmatched: 2. Germline V gives CDR1 KGHSH, CDR2 LQKENI. The CDR3 coding sequence is TGTGCCAGCTCACCGGGACTAGCGGTAACAGATACGCAGTATTTT. As protein: CASSPGLAVTDTQYF.

The chain couples TRBV7-9 to TRBJ2-1; 7 bases are shared with TRBD1. CDR3 length: 15 amino acids. CDR1 and CDR2 from the germline V gene are SEHNR and FQNEAQ (reference sequence). Trimming cost V 4 bases and J 10 bases; bases outside gene matches: 13. The CDR3 here is CASSSQGDINIEQFF. The CDR3 coding sequence is TGTGCCAGCAGCTCCCAGGGGGACATAAACATCGAGCAGTTCTTC.

V and J are TRBV27 and TRBJ1-2, with 7 bases that match TRBD1. The CDR3 sequence is 17 residues long. The V gene's germline CDR1 is MNHEY and CDR2 SMNVEV (reference sequence). The V and J ends lost 3 bases and 5 bases, in that order; junction bases with no gene match: 15. CDR3 in DNA: TGTGCCAGCAGTTTCTCTTACGGGACAGAGTTTCATTATGGCTACACCTTC. This sequence encodes CASSFSYGTEFHYGYTF.

This sequence joins TRBV10-3 and TRBJ2-3; the D gene is possibly TRBD1 (6 bases). Trimming cost V 6 bases and J 4 bases, with 17 bases left between them. Germline values: CDR1 ENHRY, CDR2 SYGVKD. CDR3 size: 15 residues. CDR3 sequence reads: CAIREPTGVPDTQYF. Written as DNA, the CDR3 is TGTGCCATCAGAGAGCCGACAGGAGTACCAGATACGCAGTATTTT.

A word on this clone: The junction departs from germline at one end; a sequencing error may be responsible. In DNA, the CDR3 is TGTGCTAGCAGCTCCCTGGGGGGGGCAGGCGAGCAGTACTTC. It is translated as CASSSLGGAGEQYF. This chain links TRBV7-7 with TRBJ2-7, with D tentatively TRBD2 (7 bases). Germline lookup yields CDR1 SSHAT and CDR2 FNYEAQ (reference sequence). The CDR3 is 14 residues long.

This clone came up a few times. The chain combines TRBV10-3 with TRBJ1-2; 7 bases are shared with TRBD1. CDR1 and CDR2 from the germline V gene are ENHRY and SYGVKD. The V segment lost 2 bases and the J segment 5 bases; nucleotides outside the gene matches: 11. The CDR3 totals 16 residues. The CDR3 loop reads CAISETPKGTAYGYTF. The CDR3, as DNA: TGTGCCATCAGTGAGACCCCGAAGGGGACAGCGTATGGCTACACCTTC.

This clone was observed a few times. The chain has TRBV7-2 and TRBJ2-7, with 7 bases aligning to TRBD2. V shed 6 bases and J 2 bases; nucleotides not matched to a gene: 10. The CDR3 loop spans 15 amino acids. CDR1 and CDR2 from the germline V gene are SGHTA and FQGNSA. The CDR3 nucleotides are TGTGCCAGCAGGTCCCGGGGCGGGAGTGCCTACGAGCAGTACTTC. Translated: CASRSRGGSAYEQYF.